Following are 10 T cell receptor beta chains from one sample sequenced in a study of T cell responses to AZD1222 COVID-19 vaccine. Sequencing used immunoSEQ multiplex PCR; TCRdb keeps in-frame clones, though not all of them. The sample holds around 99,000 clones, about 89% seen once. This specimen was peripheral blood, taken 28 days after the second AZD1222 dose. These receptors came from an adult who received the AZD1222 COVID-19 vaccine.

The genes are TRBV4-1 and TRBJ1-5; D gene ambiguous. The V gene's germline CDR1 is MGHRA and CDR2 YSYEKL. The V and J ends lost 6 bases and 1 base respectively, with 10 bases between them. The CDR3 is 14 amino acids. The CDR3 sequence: CASSSWESNQPQHF. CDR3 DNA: TGCGCCAGCAGTTCCTGGGAGAGCAATCAGCCCCAGCATTTT.

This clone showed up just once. The CDR3 sequence is CASSLGGSNQPQHF. In DNA, the CDR3 is TGTGCCAGCAGCCTGGGGGGGAGCAATCAGCCCCAGCATTTT. This sequence joins TRBV5-6 and TRBJ1-5; the D gene is possibly TRBD1 (5 bases). Germline assignment: CDR1 SGHDT and CDR2 YYEEEE. V lost 4 bases and J 1 base, leaving 9 bases between the germline ends. This CDR3 is 14 amino acids long.

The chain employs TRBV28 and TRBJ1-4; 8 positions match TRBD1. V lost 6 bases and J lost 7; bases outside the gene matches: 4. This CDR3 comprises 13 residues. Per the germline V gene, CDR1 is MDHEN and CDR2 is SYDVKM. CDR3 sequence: CASRTGVGEKLFF. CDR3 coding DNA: TGTGCCAGCAGGACAGGGGTAGGTGAAAAACTGTTTTTT. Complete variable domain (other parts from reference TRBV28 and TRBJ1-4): DVKVTQSSRYLVKRTGEKVFLECVQDMDHENMFWYRQDPGLGLRLIYFSYDVKMKEKGDIPEGYSVSREKKERFSLILESASTNQTSMYLCASRTGVGEKLFFGSGTQLSVL.

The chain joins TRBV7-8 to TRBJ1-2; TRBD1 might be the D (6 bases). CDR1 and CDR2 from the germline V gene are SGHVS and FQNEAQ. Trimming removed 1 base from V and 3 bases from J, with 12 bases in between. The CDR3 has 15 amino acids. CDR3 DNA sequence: TGTGCCAGCAGCTTAGTTGTCGGGGGCGACTATGGCTACACCTTC. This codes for CASSLVVGGDYGYTF.

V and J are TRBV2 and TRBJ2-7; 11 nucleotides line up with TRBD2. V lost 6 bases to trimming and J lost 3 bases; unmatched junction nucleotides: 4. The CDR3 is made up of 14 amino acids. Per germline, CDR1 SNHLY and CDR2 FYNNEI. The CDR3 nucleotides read TGTGCCAGCAGGGGGACTAGCGGAAACTACGAGCAGTACTTC. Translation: CASRGTSGNYEQYF.

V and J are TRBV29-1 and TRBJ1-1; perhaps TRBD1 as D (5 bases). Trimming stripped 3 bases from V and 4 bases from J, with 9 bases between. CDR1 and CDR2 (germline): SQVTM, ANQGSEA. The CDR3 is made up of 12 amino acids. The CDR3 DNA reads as TGCAGCGTTGATACTCAGGGCACTGAAGCTTTCTTT. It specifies CSVDTQGTEAFF.

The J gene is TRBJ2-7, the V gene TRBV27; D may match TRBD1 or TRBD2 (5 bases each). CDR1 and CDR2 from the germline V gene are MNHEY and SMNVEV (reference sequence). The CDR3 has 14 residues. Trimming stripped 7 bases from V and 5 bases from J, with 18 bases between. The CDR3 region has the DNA TGTGCCAGCAAAGTCGGGCCCGGGGCCCACGAGCAGTACTTC. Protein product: CASKVGPGAHEQYF.

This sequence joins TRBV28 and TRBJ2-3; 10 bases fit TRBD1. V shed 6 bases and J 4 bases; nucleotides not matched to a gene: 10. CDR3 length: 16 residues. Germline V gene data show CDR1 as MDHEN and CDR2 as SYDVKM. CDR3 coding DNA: TGTGCCAGCAGGGGGGGACAGGGGAGATTCTCAGATACGCAGTATTTT. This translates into CASRGGQGRFSDTQYF.

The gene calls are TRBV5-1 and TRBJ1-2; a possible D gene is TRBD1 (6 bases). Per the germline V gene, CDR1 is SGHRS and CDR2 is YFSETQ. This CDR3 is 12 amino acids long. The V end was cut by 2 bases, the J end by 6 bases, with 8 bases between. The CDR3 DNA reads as TGCGCCAGCAGCTTAACAGGGAATGGCTACACCTTC. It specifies CASSLTGNGYTF. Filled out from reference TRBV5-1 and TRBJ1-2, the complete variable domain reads KAGVTQTPRYLIKTRGQQVTLSCSPISGHRSVSWYQQTPGQGLQFLFEYFSETQRNKGNFPGRFSGRQFSNSRSEMNVSTLELGDSALYLCASSLTGNGYTFGSGTRLTVV.

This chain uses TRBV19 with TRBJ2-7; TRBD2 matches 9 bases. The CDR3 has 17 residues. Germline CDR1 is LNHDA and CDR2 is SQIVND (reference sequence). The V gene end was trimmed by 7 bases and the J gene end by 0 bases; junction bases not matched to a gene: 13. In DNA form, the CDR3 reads TGTGCCAGTACTCTCGAGGGGGCTAGCGGGATCTCCTACGAGCAGTACTTC. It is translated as CASTLEGASGISYEQYF. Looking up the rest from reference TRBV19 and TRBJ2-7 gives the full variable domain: DGGITQSPKYLFRKEGQNVTLSCEQNLNHDAMYWYRQDPGQGLRLIYYSQIVNDFQKGDIAEGYSVSREKKESFPLTVTSAQKNPTAFYLCASTLEGASGISYEQYFGPGTRLTVT.